This T cell receptor beta chain is from a study of spatial heterogeneity in lung cancer. The germline gives CDR1 SGHNT, CDR2 YYREEE (reference sequence). With V trimmed by 0 bases and J by 6 bases, 8 bases remained unmatched. The CDR3 sequence is 15 residues long. Whole-study results and caveats: Follow-up blood showed ubiquitous expanded tumor TCRs less than blood at resection did.

This clonotype was counted a few times. The antigen remains unidentified. TCRdb processed the 5' RACE reads anew with MiXCR; each CDR3 protein has one entry. The sample lists some 39,000 distinct CDR3 sequences; approximately 7% were seen once. Time point in this sample: sample taken at primary tumor resection. Whole RNA from tumor, nontumor lung or frozen PBMC was sequenced unsorted. The gene calls are TRBV5-4 and TRBJ1-1; TRBD1 agrees at 7 bases. This material consisted of PBMCs, taken at surgery. The receptor's source is a female donor with early-stage non-small cell lung cancer. The CDR3 sequence: CASSLEGQPSAEAFF. CDR3 DNA: TGTGCCAGCAGCTTGGAGGGACAGCCCTCGGCTGAAGCTTTCTTT.